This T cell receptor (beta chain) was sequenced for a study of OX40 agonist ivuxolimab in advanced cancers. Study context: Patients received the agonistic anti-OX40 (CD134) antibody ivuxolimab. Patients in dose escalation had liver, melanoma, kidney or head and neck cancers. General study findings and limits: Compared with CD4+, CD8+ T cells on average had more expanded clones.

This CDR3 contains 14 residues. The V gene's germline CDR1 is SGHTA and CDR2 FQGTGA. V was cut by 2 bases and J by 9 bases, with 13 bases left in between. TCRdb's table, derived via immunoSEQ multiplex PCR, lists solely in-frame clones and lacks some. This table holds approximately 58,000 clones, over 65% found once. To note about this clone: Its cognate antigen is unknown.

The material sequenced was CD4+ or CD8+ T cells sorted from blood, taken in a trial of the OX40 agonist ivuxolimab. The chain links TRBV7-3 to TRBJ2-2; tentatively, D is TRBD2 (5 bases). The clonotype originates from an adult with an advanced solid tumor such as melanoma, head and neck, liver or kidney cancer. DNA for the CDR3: TGTGCCAGCAGCTTAGACGGGAATATGTGGGAGCTGTTTTTT. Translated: CASSLDGNMWELFF. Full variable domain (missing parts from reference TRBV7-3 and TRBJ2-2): GAGVSQTPSNKVTEKGKYVELRCDPISGHTALYWYRQSLGQGPEFLIYFQGTGAADDSGLPNDRFFAVRPEGSVSTLKIQRTERGDSAVYLCASSLDGNMWELFFGEGSRLTVL.